The 15 T cell receptor beta chains below were found in one sample sequenced in a study of CXCR3-negative and CXCR3-positive naive CD8 T cells. Regarding the study as a whole: Hydrophobicity was higher for TRB CDR3s found in CXCR3-positive naive cells than in CXCR3-negative naive cells.

The antigens of these receptors remain unknown. 5' RACE with UMI labels generated the TRB cDNA libraries. Following a re-call of the 5' RACE reads, TCRdb has one entry per CDR3 protein and lacks DNA. The sample table includes approximately 88,000 distinct CDR3 sequences. Sequencing used naive CXCR3+ CD8+ T cells from blood. Sample subset: CD45RO-CCR7+CD27+CD95- naive CD8+ T cells expressing CXCR3 (TNR3+). These receptors were collected from a human donor in good health. Some clones in this sample may be carry-over from other donors' samples.

The chain recombines TRBV4-1 with TRBJ1-5. Germline-derived CDR1 and CDR2 are MGHRA and YSYEKL. CDR3 size: 13 residues. CDR3 sequence: CASSQELNQPQHF.

This chain links TRBV14 with TRBJ2-1; TCRdb picks TRBD1, but there is no DNA to check that call. This CDR3 has 17 residues. Looked up from germline, CDR1 is SGHDN and CDR2 is FVKESK. The CDR3 reads CASSQDLGLQGAAEQFF.

The rearrangement links TRBV13 to TRBJ1-1; no DNA is available, so the TRBD1 call from TCRdb remains unchecked. Looked up from germline, CDR1 is PRHDT and CDR2 is FYEKMQ (reference sequence). This CDR3 has 11 residues. CDR3 amino acids: CASSFRQPVVF.

This chain connects TRBV5-5 to TRBJ2-2. CDR3 length: 13 amino acids. Germline-derived CDR1 and CDR2 are SGHKS and YYEKEE (reference sequence). The CDR3 region is CASFLRDTGELFF. Filled out from reference TRBV5-5 and TRBJ2-2, the complete variable domain reads DAGVTQSPTHLIKTRGQQVTLRCSPISGHKSVSWYQQVLGQGPQFIFQYYEKEERGRGNFPDRFSARQFPNYSSELNVNALLLGDSALYLCASFLRDTGELFFGEGSRLTVL.

The rearrangement joins TRBV14 to TRBJ2-7; the TCRdb call, TRBD2, lacks DNA for checking. The germline V gene encodes CDR1 SGHDN and CDR2 FVKESK. CDR3 length: 16 residues. CDR3 region: CASSQQTSGTSYEQYF.

The chain has TRBV2 and TRBJ1-2; TCRdb's D call, TRBD1, is unchecked because there is no DNA. The germline CDR1 and CDR2 sequences are SNHLY and FYNNEI. This CDR3 comprises 16 residues. The CDR3 reads CASTEPGTGTIYGYTF. The entire variable domain, with the rest obtained from reference TRBV2 and TRBJ1-2, is as follows: EPEVTQTPSHQVTQMGQEVILRCVPISNHLYFYWYRQILGQKVEFLVSFYNNEISEKSEIFDDQFSVERPDGSNFTLKIRSTKLEDSAMYFCASTEPGTGTIYGYTFGSGTRLTVV.

This chain joins TRBV27 and TRBJ2-5; the D call from TCRdb, TRBD2, cannot be confirmed without DNA. CDR1 MNHEY and CDR2 SMNVEV come from the germline V gene (reference sequence). CDR3 length equals 16 residues. This CDR3 is CASRGLAGGPLETQYF.

The chain links TRBV28 to TRBJ2-5; the TCRdb D gene call, TRBD1, has no DNA to confirm it. This CDR3 is built from 15 residues. Per germline, CDR1 MDHEN and CDR2 SYDVKM. CDR3 sequence: CASSFPDRTQETQYF.

The gene calls are TRBV6-5 and TRBJ2-1. Germline V gene sequence: CDR1 MNHEY, CDR2 SVGAGI. The CDR3 runs to 13 residues. The CDR3 spells CASSYSTNNEQFF.

V gene TRBV7-9 combines with J gene TRBJ1-2; TCRdb outputs TRBD1, but without DNA this stays unchecked. The CDR3 spans 16 residues. In germline, CDR1 is SEHNR, CDR2 FQNEAQ (reference sequence). Here the CDR3 reads CASSLQTTVFNYGYTF.

This chain connects TRBV28 to TRBJ2-1; TCRdb's D call of TRBD1 is untestable without DNA. The CDR3 is 14 residues long. Germline V gives CDR1 MDHEN, CDR2 SYDVKM. The CDR3 loop reads CASSQSGFYNEQFF.

The chain has TRBV12-5 and TRBJ2-1; TCRdb outputs TRBD1, but without DNA this stays unchecked. Germline V lookup: CDR1 LGHNT, CDR2 FRNRAP. The CDR3 runs 16 residues. The CDR3 spells CASGDPSGTGDNEQFF.

The chain carries TRBV6-5 and TRBJ2-5. Per germline, CDR1 MNHEY and CDR2 SVGAGI. The CDR3 sequence is 12 residues long. The CDR3 is CASSSIGETQYF.

V is TRBV24-1 and J is TRBJ2-7. CDR3 length equals 11 residues. Germline V gives CDR1 KGHDR, CDR2 SFDVKD. CDR3 sequence reads: CATSDRYEQYF.

V is TRBV7-3 and J is TRBJ2-3. The CDR3 length is 18 residues. The germline V gene has CDR1 SGHTA and CDR2 FQGTGA. CDR3 sequence: CASSLYGDPNFSTDTQYF.